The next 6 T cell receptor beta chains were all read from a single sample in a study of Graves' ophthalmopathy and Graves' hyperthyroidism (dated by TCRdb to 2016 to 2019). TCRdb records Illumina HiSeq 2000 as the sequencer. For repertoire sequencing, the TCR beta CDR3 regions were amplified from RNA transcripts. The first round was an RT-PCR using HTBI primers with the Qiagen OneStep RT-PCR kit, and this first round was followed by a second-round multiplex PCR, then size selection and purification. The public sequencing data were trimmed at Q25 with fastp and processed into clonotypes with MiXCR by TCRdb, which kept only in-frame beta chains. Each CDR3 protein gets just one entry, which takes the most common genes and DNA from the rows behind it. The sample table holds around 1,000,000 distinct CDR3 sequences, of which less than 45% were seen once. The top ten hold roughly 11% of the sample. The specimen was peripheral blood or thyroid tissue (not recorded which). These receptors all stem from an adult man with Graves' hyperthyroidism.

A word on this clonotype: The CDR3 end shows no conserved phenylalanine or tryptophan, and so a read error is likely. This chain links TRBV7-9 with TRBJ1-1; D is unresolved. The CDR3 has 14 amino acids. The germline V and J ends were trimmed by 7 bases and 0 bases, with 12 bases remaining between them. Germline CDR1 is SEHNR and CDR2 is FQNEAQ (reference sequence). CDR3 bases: TGTGCCAGCAACCCTACACAGTTGAACACTGAAGCTTTCGTT. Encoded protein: CASNPTQLNTEAFV.

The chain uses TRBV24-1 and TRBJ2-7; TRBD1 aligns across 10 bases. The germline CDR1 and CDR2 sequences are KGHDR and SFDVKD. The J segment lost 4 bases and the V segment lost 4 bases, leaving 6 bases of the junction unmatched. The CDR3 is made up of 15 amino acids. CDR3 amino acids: CATSESGQGHYEQYF. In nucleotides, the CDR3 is TGTGCCACCAGTGAGTCGGGACAGGGGCATTACGAGCAGTACTTC.

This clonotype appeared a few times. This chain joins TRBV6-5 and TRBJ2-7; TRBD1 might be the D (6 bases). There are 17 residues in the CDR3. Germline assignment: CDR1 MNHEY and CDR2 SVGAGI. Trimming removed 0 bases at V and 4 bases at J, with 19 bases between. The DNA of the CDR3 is TGTGCCAGCAGTTACTCCGAAAACAGGGCCCTACATTACGAGCAGTACTTC. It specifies CASSYSENRALHYEQYF.

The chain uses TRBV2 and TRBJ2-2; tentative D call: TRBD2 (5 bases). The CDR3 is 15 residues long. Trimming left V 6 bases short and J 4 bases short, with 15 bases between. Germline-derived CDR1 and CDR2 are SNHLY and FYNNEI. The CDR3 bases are TGTGCCAGCAGCTTTACTAGTTCTTTCACCGGGGAGCTGTTTTTT. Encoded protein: CASSFTSSFTGELFF.

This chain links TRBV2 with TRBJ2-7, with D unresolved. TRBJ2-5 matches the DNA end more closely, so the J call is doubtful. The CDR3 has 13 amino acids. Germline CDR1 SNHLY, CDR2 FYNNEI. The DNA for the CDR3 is TGTGCCAGCAGTGAATTGGAAGGGGAGACCCAGTACTTC. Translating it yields CASSELEGETQYF.

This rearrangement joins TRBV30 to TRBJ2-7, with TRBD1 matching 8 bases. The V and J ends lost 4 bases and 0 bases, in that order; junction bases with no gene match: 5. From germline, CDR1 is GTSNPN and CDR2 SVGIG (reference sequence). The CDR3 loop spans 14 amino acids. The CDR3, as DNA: TGTGCCTGGAAGCGGACAGGGATCTCCTACGAGCAGTACTTC. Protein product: CAWKRTGISYEQYF. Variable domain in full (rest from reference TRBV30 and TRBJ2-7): SQTIHQWPATLVQPVGSPLSLECTVEGTSNPNLYWYRQAAGRGLQLLFYSVGIGQISSEVPQNLSASRPQDRQFILSSKKLLLSDSGFYLCAWKRTGISYEQYFGPGTRLTVT.